The clone carrying this T cell receptor (beta chain) is a singleton in its sample. These data belong to a study of technical replicates of blood from a few donors. Some clones are missing from TCRdb's copy, which holds only in-frame ones; the method was immunoSEQ multiplex PCR. The profile shows 95,000 or so clones, 90% to 95% of them singletons. V was pared by 3 bases and J by 8 bases, with 7 bases between. The germline CDR1 and CDR2 sequences are SGHDN and FVKESK. This CDR3 is built from 12 residues. The chain has TRBV14 and TRBJ1-4; no clear D. The sequencing sample was made of T cells isolated from PBMCs. This receptor was obtained from a human donor in good health. CDR3 residues: CASSHFREKLFF. The DNA of the CDR3 is TGTGCCAGCAGCCACTTTCGGGAAAAACTGTTTTTT. Together with reference TRBV14 and TRBJ1-4, the CDR3 gives the full variable domain: EAGVTQFPSHSVIEKGQTVTLRCDPISGHDNLYWYRRVMGKEIKFLLHFVKESKQDESGMPNNRFLAERTGGTYSTLKVQPAELEDSGVYFCASSHFREKLFFGSGTQLSVL.